The clone carrying this T cell receptor (beta chain) has just one count. This sequence may be a read error, since a much larger clone differs from it by one base. This sample is drawn from a study of T cells in Graves' hyperthyroidism and ophthalmopathy. Across the study: Peripheral blood was collected at initial diagnosis, before any treatment.

RNA transcripts were the template for amplifying TCR beta CDR3 regions. TCR CDR3 regions were first amplified by RT-PCR with HTBI primers. TCRdb recomputed calls from the multiplex PCR reads with MiXCR, one row per CDR3 protein. This sample has roughly 700,000 distinct CDR3 sequences, with 35% found just once. The CDR3 is 15 residues long. The germline gives CDR1 ENHRY, CDR2 SYGVKD. The V gene end was trimmed by 3 bases and the J gene end by 3 bases; junction bases not matched to a gene: 4. No ophthalmopathy progression within 18 months constituted stable Graves' hyperthyroidism. Patients aged 18 to 65 had newly diagnosed hyperthyroidism of under 2 months' duration.

The sequence derives from a middle-aged woman with Graves' hyperthyroidism. The source material was blood. This sequence joins TRBV10-3 and TRBJ2-2; 7 nucleotides align to TRBD1. The CDR3 DNA follows: TGTGCCATCAGTGATCCGGGACAGTACACCGGGGAGCTGTTTTTT. Its protein product is CAISDPGQYTGELFF.